These 13 T cell receptor beta chains were all obtained from the same sample, sequenced in a study of technical replicates of blood from several donors. Using immunoSEQ multiplex PCR, the repertoire was profiled, and TCRdb retains in-frame clones only, with some absent. The data contain 74,000 or so clones, roughly 96% of them singletons. Sequenced input: T cells isolated from PBMCs. Receptor source: a human donor in good health.

V is TRBV27 and J is TRBJ2-7, with TRBD2 identical over 7 bases. V shed 6 bases and J 5 bases; nucleotides not matched to a gene: 10. The germline gives CDR1 MNHEY, CDR2 SMNVEV (reference sequence). This CDR3 spans 14 amino acids. The CDR3 reads CASRQWGGHNEQYF. CDR3 DNA: TGTGCCAGCAGGCAATGGGGGGGTCACAACGAGCAGTACTTC.

As DNA, the CDR3 is TGTGCCACCTCGACCAACCCCAAGGGGGAGGATACGCAGTATTTT. It yields the protein CATSTNPKGEDTQYF. The J gene is TRBJ2-3, the V gene TRBV5-4; tentatively, D is TRBD1 (6 bases). The CDR3 is 15 amino acids. The germline CDR1 and CDR2 sequences are SGHNT and YYREEE (reference sequence). Deletions cut 9 bases from V and 6 bases from J, with 23 bases between. Full variable domain (rest looked up from reference TRBV5-4 and TRBJ2-3): ETGVTQSPTHLIKTRGQQVTLRCSSQSGHNTVSWYQQALGQGPQFIFQYYREEENGRGNFPPRFSGLQFPNYSSELNVNALELDDSALYLCATSTNPKGEDTQYFGPGTRLTVL.

This clone was seen a single time. The chain is built from TRBV6-6 and TRBJ1-1; no firm D call. Trimming pared 2 bases from V and 5 bases from J, leaving 18 bases between. The CDR3 is 16 residues long. Germline lookup yields CDR1 MNHNY and CDR2 SVGAGI (reference sequence). The DNA of the CDR3 is TGTGCCAGCAGTTACCCCGGGGTATCAGCTACGACTGAAGCTTTCTTT. Translating gives CASSYPGVSATTEAFF.

V and J are TRBV2 and TRBJ2-5; perhaps TRBD1 as D (7 bases). This CDR3 has 14 amino acids. Germline values: CDR1 SNHLY, CDR2 FYNNEI. V was shortened by 4 bases and J by 1 base, with 10 bases between the two germline ends. The CDR3 is CASSGGTVQETQYF. The CDR3 coding sequence is TGTGCCAGCAGTGGCGGGACAGTCCAAGAGACCCAGTACTTC.

The chain recombines TRBV20-1 with TRBJ2-3; D gene unclear. The CDR3 spans 11 residues. Trimming stripped 6 bases from V and 2 bases from J, with 6 bases between. Looked up from germline, CDR1 is DFQATT and CDR2 is SNEGSKA (reference sequence). DNA for the CDR3: TGCAGTGCCCCCTTCACAGATACGCAGTATTTT. Translated: CSAPFTDTQYF.

The chain couples TRBV25-1 to TRBJ1-1; 9 positions agree with TRBD1. In germline, CDR1 is MGHDK, CDR2 SYGVNS. The CDR3 extends over 15 amino acids. The ends lost 5 bases at V and 1 base at J; junction bases unmatched: 5. The CDR3 loop is CASSNPGQGNTEAFF. CDR3 in DNA: TGTGCCAGCAGTAATCCGGGACAGGGGAACACTGAAGCTTTCTTT.

The CDR3 sequence: CASSYSPSGLTDTQYF. CDR3 nucleotides: TGCGCCAGCAGCTACAGCCCCAGCGGGCTCACAGATACGCAGTATTTT. The chain has TRBV5-1 and TRBJ2-3, with D perhaps TRBD2 (6 bases). V was shortened by 3 bases and J by 2 bases, with 16 bases between the two germline ends. Germline V gene lookup returns CDR1 SGHRS and CDR2 YFSETQ. This CDR3 is built from 16 residues.

This clone came up once. The CDR3 DNA follows: TGTGCCAGCAGCTTAGCGCTGGAGACAGGGATTTACTTC. Its protein product is CASSLALETGIYF. The V call is TRBV7-9, the J call TRBJ2-5, with 7 bases lining up with TRBD1. The germline V gene encodes CDR1 SEHNR and CDR2 FQNEAQ (reference sequence). The junction had 9 bases not matched to a gene; V was cut back by 0 bases and J by 14 bases. The CDR3 has 13 amino acids.

The chain recombines TRBV5-1 with TRBJ2-3, with D maybe TRBD1 (5 bases). CDR1 is SGHRS and CDR2 is YFSETQ in the germline V gene. The V and J ends lost 0 bases and 1 base respectively, with 6 bases between them. This CDR3 contains 14 residues. The CDR3 region is CASSLARGTDTQYF. DNA for the CDR3: TGCGCCAGCAGCTTGGCCAGGGGCACAGATACGCAGTATTTT.

The chain combines TRBV19 with TRBJ1-6; no reliable D call. This CDR3 region has 17 residues. V dropped 3 bases and J dropped 9 bases, with 21 bases sitting between them. Germline CDR1 LNHDA, CDR2 SQIVND (reference sequence). This CDR3 reads CASSIGIVRGIASPLHF. In nucleotides, the CDR3 is TGTGCCAGTAGTATCGGAATCGTCCGGGGTATTGCTTCACCCCTCCACTTT.

The rearrangement joins TRBV19 to TRBJ1-2; maybe TRBD1 (6 bases). Germline assignment: CDR1 LNHDA and CDR2 SQIVND (reference sequence). Between the trimmed V and J ends, which lost 2 bases and 6 bases, there was a span of 13 bases. This CDR3 is 14 amino acids long. CDR3 sequence (DNA): TGTGCCAGTAGTATAAGGAGAGCAGGGGATGGCTACACCTTC. Residues: CASSIRRAGDGYTF.

The chain is built from TRBV18 and TRBJ2-7; 11 bases match TRBD2. The J segment lost 3 bases and the V segment lost 0 bases, leaving 4 bases of the junction unmatched. From germline, CDR1 is KGHSH and CDR2 LQKENI. The CDR3 has 16 amino acids. DNA for the CDR3: TGTGCCAGCTCACCACCGGCTAGCGGGGGGATCTACGAGCAGTACTTC. This codes for CASSPPASGGIYEQYF.

The V call is TRBV5-1, the J call TRBJ1-1; 10 nucleotides agree with TRBD1. CDR3 length equals 14 residues. From germline, CDR1 is SGHRS and CDR2 YFSETQ. After removal of 3 bases from V and 4 bases from J, the junction contained 3 bases not matched to a gene. The CDR3 loop reads CASSSRTGGTEAFF. CDR3 nucleotide sequence: TGCGCCAGCAGCTCTCGGACAGGGGGCACTGAAGCTTTCTTT.